The entry below gives a single T cell receptor beta chain sequence along with its context. At least ten counts were recorded for this clonotype. Its antigen specificity is not known. No base quality information exists; no much larger clone differs at one position. The record originates from a study of T cells in Graves' hyperthyroidism and ophthalmopathy (dated by TCRdb to the late 2010s). The study in broad terms: Peripheral blood samples were taken at initial diagnosis, before any treatment was given. Thyroid tissue and blood T-cell repertoires from roughly 6 Graves' hyperthyroidism patients were also compared in the study. The paper describes TCR Vbeta CDR3 sequencing of 120 to 150 peripheral blood samples, made up of around 41 ophthalmopathy patients, some 76 hyperthyroidism patients and 17 progressor patients. Prospective prediction of ophthalmopathy was tested in an independent validation cohort consisting of 18 to 20 hyperthyroidism patients and about 17 patients who later progressed to ophthalmopathy. Once sampling was done, hyperthyroidism patients were given methimazole at a starting dose of 30 mg daily, whereas ophthalmopathy patients were given high-dose intravenous methylprednisolone. TCR V-J signatures able to tell the groups apart were searched for in a discovery cohort of about a hundred patients, of whom fewer than 45 had Graves' ophthalmopathy and roughly 57 had stable Graves' hyperthyroidism. The approximately 97 discovery patients were randomly divided into training and test sets at a 7:3 ratio.

TCR beta CDR3 regions were amplified from RNA transcripts. For the first round of RT-PCR on the TCR CDR3, the HTBI primer set was used together with the Qiagen OneStep RT-PCR kit. Libraries were constructed in a second round of multiplex PCR, after which size selection and purification were carried out. Libraries were sequenced paired-end with 100 bp reads on an Illumina HiSeq2000. As for how the authors treated the data: Raw data were processed with SOAPnuke, discarding reads with adapters, uncalled bases, mean Phred below 15, or no exact constant-primer or identifier match. COPE v1.2.5 was used to merge the high-quality paired reads, and each unique nucleotide sequence was defined as a clonotype. MiTCR v1.1 was used to align clonotypes to the IMGT TRBV, TRBD and TRBJ reference segments. Only V-J combinations with frequency above 0.0001, covering about 99% of repertoires, were analysed. The TCS score was defined as the ratio of F50 (clonal expansion) to E x V (chaos), calculated using BLOSUM62-based TCRdist between CDR3 peptides within each V-J. Welch's t-statistics and random forest reduced 514 V-J features to roughly 13, which were used in a naive Bayes classifier (R e1071). TCRdb itself trimmed the public reads at Q25 with fastp, ran MiXCR and retained productive beta chains. Rows with one shared CDR3 protein collapse into an entry with the most common genes and DNA. TCRdb, not the authors, supplied the V and J calls. The sample table lists about 590,000 distinct CDR3 sequences, around 14% of them with a count of one. Over 6% of the sample rests with the top ten.

What the study reported, not specific to this receptor: A 13 V-J signature model separated ophthalmopathy from stable hyperthyroidism, with around 91% sensitivity and 81.08% specificity in cross-validation and 80%/75% in testing. No statistical method was used to set the sample size in advance, and investigators knew the group allocation. In validation, progression to ophthalmopathy was predicted by the model with 70.59% sensitivity and under 85% specificity, a median of approximately 7.1 months before onset. Most expanded thyroid clonotypes (frequency above 0.001) were also detected in blood, suggesting blood repertoires may reflect thyroid immune responses.

Ophthalmopathy patients had moderately to severely active disease, with a Clinical Activity Score of 3 or more, a NOSPECS grade of 4 or more, and a disease duration of less than 3 months. Exclusion was applied to patients with uncontrolled infections, other autoimmune diseases, pregnancy or lactation. Diagnoses relied on clinical symptoms, serum thyroxine and TRAb, thyroid ultrasound and orbital computed tomography. PBMCs were separated from around 9.1 ml of fresh peripheral blood using Ficoll-Paque density gradient centrifugation. Trizol reagent was used to extract total RNA, and RNA quality was then checked on an Agilent 2100 Bioanalyzer. The receptor's source is a woman younger than 30 with Graves' ophthalmopathy. The sample was blood.

The DNA sequence is as follows: TGCGCCAGCAGCTCGTACCCAGAAGACAGCTATGGCTACACCTTC. The translation is CASSSYPEDSYGYTF. The sequence is built from TRBV5-1 and TRBJ1-2; perhaps TRBD1 is the D gene, with 5 bases matching. V lost 3 bases and J lost 4 bases; the stretch between them is 16 bases long. The CDR3 spans 15 residues, from the cysteine through the phenylalanine. Only CDR3 DNA is held: 45 bases, read in frame from base 1. As encoded in the germline V gene, CDR1 is SGHRS while CDR2 is YFSETQ.